This TCR beta chain is drawn from a study of identical twins. Every sampled donor was Caucasian and healthy. Germline CDR1 DFQATT, CDR2 SNEGSKA (reference sequence). CDR3 length: 13 residues. The V end was cut by 1 base, the J end by 4 bases, with 8 bases between. To note about this clonotype: Its matching antigen is unknown.

Study findings and constraints: Modelling underestimated the level of out-of-frame TCR alpha sharing observed in monozygotic twins.

TCRdb itself ran the 5' RACE reads through MiXCR, one entry per CDR3 protein. The sample records 350,000 to 450,000 distinct CDR3 sequences, under 20% being singletons. V and J are TRBV20-1 and TRBJ1-5; D is unclear. The receptor comes from a man between 45 and 60 years old in good health. The specimen was naive T cells sorted from blood. Written as DNA, the CDR3 is TGCAGTGCTAGAGTGACAACGAATCAGCCCCAGCATTTT. Encoded protein: CSARVTTNQPQHF.